This entry is about one T cell receptor (beta chain). What this receptor recognizes is not known. Base qualities are not recorded, but no much larger clone differs from it by a single base. Other DNA sequences in this specimen translate into the identical CDR3. The immunoSEQ Assay, a bias-controlled multiplex PCR, was used to amplify TCRbeta CDR3 regions from genomic DNA. Under the source paper's analysis protocol: The number of nucleated cells in each sample was estimated from the amplification of reference gene primers within the assay. To quantify the absolute abundance of each unique TCRbeta CDR3 rearrangement, sequence reads were collapsed and filtered. Productive Simpson clonality was computed per sample as the square root of Simpson's diversity index over productive rearrangements. In its TCRdb copy, this immuneACCESS table keeps in-frame sequences only and misses some clones. Where compared with another copy, unresolved V genes explain less than half of these, and the others have no known cause. V and J calls and clone size come straight from that table; D and trimming were deduced from the DNA. In all, the sample holds about 200,000 clones, and 80% to 90% of those were seen once. Almost 4.5% of the sample goes to the ten largest clones.

Collaborating institutions collected whole blood in K2EDTA tubes following their own protocols. Collaborator samples were shipped for TCRbeta analysis as frozen whole blood, isolated PBMCs, or DNA extracted from either sample type. The sample originates from a study of blood T cell repertoires in COVID-19 (dated by TCRdb to the early 2020s). With regard to the full study: Samples from collaborators originated in the United States, Italy and Spain and spanned both the acute and convalescent phases of COVID-19. The repertoires were released in a freely available public database intended as a resource for research on the immune response to SARS-CoV-2. Deeply sampled blood TCRbeta repertoires from subjects exposed to, actively infected with, or recovered from COVID-19 were included in the dataset. The samples were drawn from two sources: the first 160 participants of the ongoing ImmuneRACE study, and 1,200 or so subjects contributed by 6 global collaborators. The material from the prospective study consisted of cDNA or gDNA derived from T cells, B-cell-depleted T cells, or PBMCs. A de-identified subject ID, COVID-19 status, age in years and sex were almost always included in the sample metadata. HLA class I and class II types, where available, came from metadata supplied by the sample provider rather than from assay-based typing. The study at large found these results: The quantity of clinical and demographic metadata differed by source and by participant and was supplied without curation.

V is clipped by 1 base and J by 5 bases, and the sequence between their germline boundaries is 8 bases long. From the germline V gene, CDR1 is MNHNS and CDR2 is SASEGT. CDR3 length: 13 amino acids, cysteine to phenylalanine. Just the 39-base CDR3 DNA is kept, in frame starting at base 1. This TCR was recovered from a man between 45 and 60 years old with acute or convalescent COVID-19. The sequenced sample consisted of peripheral blood. The sequence links TRBV6-1 to TRBJ1-2; no confident D gene assignment can be made. The CDR3 region has the sequence CASSEGGRYGYTF. The DNA sequence reads TGTGCCAGCAGTGAAGGCGGGAGATATGGCTACACCTTC.